These T cell receptor beta chains were read from a single sample in a study of cytomegalovirus exposure and HLA in healthy donors. The repertoire was sequenced with immunoSEQ multiplex PCR; TCRdb's copy has only in-frame clones and lacks some. This sample has over 200,000 clones, with roughly 84% found just once. Sequenced input: PBMCs. These receptors all stem from a human donor in good health. Both conserved end residues are trimmed from each CDR3. Not every row has a clone size; where given, it reads once, few, many or a size class.

>TRBV6-1|TRBJ1-3|few
ASRGTGGENTIY
>TRBV7-2|TRBJ2-7|few
ASSLAASGGPYEQY
>TRBV27|TRBJ2-1|once
ASSLSRLAGGPNEQF
>TRBV11-2|TRBJ2-7|few
ASSLARGGTGTIFYEQY
>TRBV4-1|TRBJ2-3|once
ASSQDPGPSGSLDTQY
>TRBV29-1|TRBJ2-2|-
SVVGVRGGELF
>TRBV15|TRBJ2-5|-
ATRDLTGTGGETQY
>TRBV6-5|TRBJ1-2|-
ASRPGTGGRYGYT
>TRBV4-2|TRBJ2-7|-
ASSQDLNGLRENEKDEQY
>TRBV29-1|TRBJ2-5|once
SVVPGLAGGQETQY
>TRBV5-6|TRBJ1-2|-
ASSFGGSGYT
>TRBV6-5|TRBJ1-2|-
ASSYSGAGSYGYT
>TRBV27|TRBJ2-2|once
ASSFPGGELF
>TRBV11-2|TRBJ2-7|-
ASSLTSRLNEQY
>TRBV13|TRBJ2-1|-
ASTGGPGLAGPVLVNEQF
>TRBV7-6|TRBJ2-7|-
ASSLSGYEGGYEQY
>TRBV6-5|TRBJ2-1|-
ASSYDYYNEQF
>TRBV28|TRBJ2-2|-
ASSIRTGELF
>TRBV18|TRBJ1-2|-
ASSRSGGDYGYT
>TRBV2|TRBJ2-1|-
ASSPLAGGMDEQF
>TRBV18|TRBJ1-5|-
ASSPQGGPSNQPQH
>TRBV6-6|TRBJ1-2|-
ASSRGTETRPVGYT
>TRBV29-1|TRBJ2-7|few
SVEREDFEQY
>TRBV4-2|TRBJ2-2|-
ASSQADRAGELF
>TRBV9|TRBJ2-2|-
ASSRPRGLGLASSGELF
>TRBV6-5|TRBJ2-5|-
ASSYSIRGAGETQY
>TRBV27|TRBJ1-1|-
ASSLHGVMNTEAF
>TRBV7-9|TRBJ2-2|-
ASSPRTGELF
>TRBV4-1|TRBJ2-1|-
ASSQEDSGRPYNEQF